What follows are 30 T cell receptor delta chains derived from one specimen sequenced in a study of Vδ1+ human thymocytes. Study-level findings and limits: Thymic TRG and TRD repertoires appeared highly polyclonal, with Gaussian CDR3 length distributions.

No antigen has been assigned to these receptors. Extracted RNA was reverse transcribed into cDNA. Multiplex PCR used pooled V-gene forward primers and a constant-region reverse primer to amplify CDR3s. TCRdb re-called the multiplex PCR reads with CATT. Here the sample spans roughly 50,000 delta-chain clones, about 16% being singletons. Sequencing input: Vdelta1+ gamma-delta thymocytes from the thymus. Subset described: FACS-sorted CD3+ TCRalphabeta- TCRVdelta1+ TCRVdelta2- thymocytes. All receptors derive from a boy under two years old who had congenital heart surgery.

In the case of this clone: Other DNA sequences within the sample encode an identical CDR3. The chain carries TRAV29/DV5 and TRDJ1, with TRDD3 as a possible D gene (5 bases). CDR1 is NSMFDY and CDR2 is ISSIKDK in the germline V gene. This CDR3 is 19 amino acids long. V was pared by 0 bases and J by 3 bases, with 27 bases between. In DNA, the CDR3 is TGTGCAGCAAGCGTCGGAGGGGTACTGAACTTCATACGGGCCGATAAACTCATCTTT. It specifies CAASVGGVLNFIRADKLIF.

The chain uses TRDV1 and TRDJ1; 9 nucleotides align to TRDD2. J was trimmed by 0 bases and V by 5 bases; bases with no gene match: 19. In germline, CDR1 is TSWWSYY, CDR2 QGS. CDR3 size: 20 residues. The CDR3 DNA reads TGTGCTCTTGGGAAGGCCTTCCTACCAATACGCCCGGGGTACACCGATAAACTCATCTTT. It encodes CALGKAFLPIRPGYTDKLIF.

By sample share, this clone is medium-sized. The rearrangement uses TRDV2 and TRDJ1, with 7 bases matching TRDD3. V trimming: 0 bases; J trimming: 10 bases; junction bases outside the gene matches: 16. The CDR3 has 16 residues. Germline V gene sequence: CDR1 GEAIGNYY, CDR2 EKD. DNA of the CDR3: TGTGCCTGTGACACCGGGAAGAGGGATACAAGTCTCCGACTCATCTTT. Translating it yields CACDTGKRDTSLRLIF.

This clone showed up just a few times. V usage is TRDV1 and J usage is TRDJ1; either TRDD2 or TRDD3 may fit D (6 bases each). This CDR3 is built from 19 residues. In germline, CDR1 is TSWWSYY, CDR2 QGS. V shed 5 bases and J shed 0 bases, with 25 bases lying between them. The CDR3 region has the DNA TGTGCTCTTGGGTCTCTCCTACTCCATGGGGGGGCCAACACCGATAAACTCATCTTT. Its protein is CALGSLLLHGGANTDKLIF.

The J gene is TRDJ1, the V gene TRDV1; TRDD3 matches at 9 bases. V lost 3 bases, J lost 0 bases, and 23 bases stayed unmatched. This CDR3 is built from 22 residues. Germline V CDR1 and CDR2: TSWWSYY, QGS. CDR3 sequence reads: CALGDRPSLLNWGRPYTDKLIF. The CDR3 DNA reads as TGTGCTCTTGGGGATAGGCCTTCCTTACTCAACTGGGGGAGACCCTACACCGATAAACTCATCTTT.

The gene calls are TRDV1 and TRDJ1; 13 bases match TRDD3. Germline V gene lookup returns CDR1 TSWWSYY and CDR2 QGS. With 3 bases clipped from V and 0 bases from J, the junction kept 16 bases outside the gene matches. The CDR3 covers 21 residues. The chain's CDR3 is CALGDSTTMYWGIRNTDKLIF. In nucleotides, the CDR3 is TGTGCTCTTGGGGACTCAACTACTATGTACTGGGGGATACGAAACACCGATAAACTCATCTTT.

This clone was detected only a few times. The chain joins TRDV1 to TRDJ1; a possible D gene is TRDD3 (6 bases). CDR1 and CDR2 from the germline V gene are TSWWSYY and QGS. The V end was cut by 2 bases, the J end by 0 bases, with 22 bases between. The CDR3 has 19 residues. CDR3 DNA: TGTGCTCTTGGGGAATTGTGGCCACGGACTGGGTCTGACACCGATAAACTCATCTTT. It codes for CALGELWPRTGSDTDKLIF.

J is TRDJ1 and V is TRDV1, with TRDD3 identical over 9 bases. CDR1 is TSWWSYY and CDR2 is QGS in the germline V gene. The CDR3 is 14 residues long. V lost 4 bases to trimming and J lost 7 bases; unmatched junction nucleotides: 7. The CDR3 spells CALGAQGIRLKLIF. The CDR3 DNA reads TGTGCTCTTGGGGCACAGGGGATACGCCTTAAACTCATCTTT.

This clone was recorded a few times. The V call is TRDV1, the J call TRDJ1, with TRDD3 matching 11 bases. This CDR3 is 21 amino acids long. V was clipped by 0 bases and J by 3 bases; unmatched bases: 18. Germline V CDR1 and CDR2: TSWWSYY, QGS. DNA of the CDR3: TGTGCTCTTGGGGAACTACCCTCCCCGAACTGGGGGATAACGAGGTCCGATAAACTCATCTTT. Residues: CALGELPSPNWGITRSDKLIF.

This clone was counted between two and nine times. The chain is built from TRDV1 and TRDJ1; 9 positions match TRDD3. Per the germline V gene, CDR1 is TSWWSYY and CDR2 is QGS. V trimming: 0 bases; J trimming: 0 bases; junction bases outside the gene matches: 17. This CDR3 has 21 amino acids. The CDR3 nucleotides are TGTGCTCTTGGGGAACTGGGCTACGGAAGGGGGGATACAGGGTACACCGATAAACTCATCTTT. It specifies CALGELGYGRGDTGYTDKLIF.

This chain links TRDV1 with TRDJ1, with 11 bases that match TRDD3. Germline CDR1 reads TSWWSYY; CDR2 reads QGS. V lost 3 bases and J lost 0; bases outside the gene matches: 36. The CDR3 is 27 amino acids. CDR3: CALGDVKPLPMDAGTGGYGWYTDKLIF. Written as DNA, the CDR3 is TGTGCTCTTGGGGACGTTAAGCCCCTTCCCATGGATGCCGGTACTGGGGGATATGGGTGGTACACCGATAAACTCATCTTT.

This chain uses TRDV1 with TRDJ1; TRDD3 matches 8 bases. Germline trimming cut 4 bases from V and 0 bases from J; bases unmatched to any gene: 22. Germline loops: CDR1 TSWWSYY, CDR2 QGS. The CDR3 loop spans 21 amino acids. The CDR3 DNA reads TGTGCTCTTGGGGTGACTTCCCACTGTACTGGGGGGTCCCCGTACACCGATAAACTCATCTTT. Protein: CALGVTSHCTGGSPYTDKLIF.

The chain joins TRAV29/DV5 to TRDJ1; 13 bases line up with TRDD3. Germline CDR1 is NSMFDY and CDR2 is ISSIKDK. Unmatched junction bases numbered 18, after V lost 0 bases and J lost 4 bases. CDR3 size: 20 residues. CDR3 region: CAASDLSYRDWGIRGDKLIF. The CDR3 DNA sequence: TGTGCAGCAAGCGACCTTTCCTACCGTGACTGGGGGATACGCGGCGATAAACTCATCTTT.

This clone has more than one count but fewer than ten. The J gene is TRDJ1, the V gene TRDV1; the D gene is possibly TRDD2 (5 bases). The CDR3 is made up of 15 amino acids. The germline V and J ends were trimmed by 0 bases and 7 bases, with 15 bases remaining between them. CDR1 TSWWSYY and CDR2 QGS come from the germline V gene. CDR3 coding DNA: TGTGCTCTTGGGGAACTTTCTTCCCCTGTCCCTAAACTCATCTTT. It encodes CALGELSSPVPKLIF.

This rearrangement joins TRDV1 to TRDJ1, with D maybe TRDD3 (6 bases). Trimming left V 0 bases short and J 4 bases short, with 15 bases between. The CDR3 runs 16 residues. In germline, CDR1 is TSWWSYY, CDR2 QGS. The CDR3, as DNA: TGTGCTCTTGGGGAACTAAGGAGGATACTGAGCGATAAACTCATCTTT. It encodes CALGELRRILSDKLIF.

The genes are TRDV1 and TRDJ1; no clear D gene. Germline CDR1 is TSWWSYY and CDR2 is QGS. The CDR3 runs 16 residues. V lost 1 base to trimming and J lost 3 bases, with 15 bases between them. CDR3 nucleotide sequence: TGTGCTCTTGGGGAACGGCGGCCGCCGAGGGCCGATAAACTCATCTTT. It translates to CALGERRPPRADKLIF.

The genes are TRDV1 and TRDJ1; 13 bases match TRDD3. The J segment lost 0 bases and the V segment lost 1 base, leaving 14 bases of the junction unmatched. The CDR3 has 21 amino acids. Germline V lookup: CDR1 TSWWSYY, CDR2 QGS. As DNA, the CDR3 is TGTGCTCTTGGGGAACCCTGGACTGGGGGATACGAACAGGCCTACACCGATAAACTCATCTTT. Its translation: CALGEPWTGGYEQAYTDKLIF.

The chain links TRDV1 to TRDJ1; TRDD3 aligns across 13 bases. In germline, CDR1 is TSWWSYY, CDR2 QGS. Trimming removed 3 bases from V and 0 bases from J; junction bases left unmatched: 22. The CDR3 runs 23 residues. This CDR3 is CALGDAFLRIYWGIRPHTDKLIF. CDR3 bases: TGTGCTCTTGGGGACGCCTTCCTACGGATATACTGGGGGATACGCCCTCACACCGATAAACTCATCTTT.

Only a few counts were recorded for this clone. V gene TRDV1 combines with J gene TRDJ2; possible D gene TRDD3, 5 bases. Trimming removed 0 bases from V and 3 bases from J, with 14 bases in between. The CDR3 extends over 17 amino acids. Germline V gene lookup returns CDR1 TSWWSYY and CDR2 QGS. Written as DNA, the CDR3 is TGTGCTCTTGGGGAACTAGCGGTACTGGTCCTGACAGCACAACTCTTCTTT. Residues: CALGELAVLVLTAQLFF.

The table lists this clone with many counts. The gene calls are TRDV2 and TRDJ2, with 11 bases fitting TRDD3. Germline lookup yields CDR1 GEAIGNYY and CDR2 EKD. The CDR3 runs to 22 residues. Trimming took 0 bases from V and 0 from J; bases not matched to a gene: 17. The CDR3 coding sequence is TGTGCCTGTGACACCGGATGGGGGATACGCCTCGGGAGGGGCGCTTTGACAGCACAACTCTTCTTT. Residues: CACDTGWGIRLGRGALTAQLFF.

The J gene is TRDJ1, the V gene TRDV1; TRDD3 agrees at 8 bases. V gave up 3 bases and J gave up 0 bases; unmatched junction bases: 15. Germline CDR1 reads TSWWSYY; CDR2 reads QGS. CDR3 length equals 19 residues. Here the CDR3 DNA reads TGTGCTCTTGGGGACCCCCCGGGGGTCTGGGGGAGGTACACCGATAAACTCATCTTT. Its translation is CALGDPPGVWGRYTDKLIF.

The chain combines TRDV1 with TRDJ1; 12 bases map to TRDD3. Trimming cost V 2 bases and J 9 bases; bases outside gene matches: 16. Germline loops: CDR1 TSWWSYY, CDR2 QGS. The CDR3 loop spans 18 amino acids. The CDR3 DNA sequence: TGTGCTCTTGGGGAATCTACGTACGCTTACTGGGGGATACTCGAACTCATCTTT. The encoded protein is CALGESTYAYWGILELIF.

V is TRDV1 and J is TRDJ1; D perhaps matches TRDD3 (6 bases). Trimming left V 0 bases short and J 3 bases short, with 20 bases between. The CDR3 runs to 18 residues. The V gene's germline CDR1 is TSWWSYY and CDR2 QGS. The CDR3: CALGELGVKIRPSDKLIF. The CDR3 bases are TGTGCTCTTGGGGAACTAGGGGTGAAGATACGCCCCTCCGATAAACTCATCTTT.

The chain recombines TRDV1 with TRDJ1; possible D gene TRDD3, 6 bases. The ends were cut back, 2 bases at V and 1 base at J, with 14 bases in the middle. CDR3 length equals 16 residues. Germline V gene lookup returns CDR1 TSWWSYY and CDR2 QGS. The CDR3 DNA follows: TGTGCTCTTGGGGAAGTATCTGGGGATTCCACCGATAAACTCATCTTT. Encoded protein: CALGEVSGDSTDKLIF.

This clone was found a few times. This chain connects TRDV1 to TRDJ1, with 7 bases matching TRDD2. V shed 4 bases and J 8 bases; nucleotides not matched to a gene: 13. Germline V CDR1 and CDR2: TSWWSYY, QGS. CDR3 length: 15 amino acids. The CDR3 loop is CALGGTRPSSGKLIF. The CDR3 DNA reads TGTGCTCTTGGGGGAACCCGACCTTCCTCCGGAAAACTCATCTTT.

This clone came up a few times. The chain couples TRDV1 to TRDJ1, with 10 positions matching TRDD3. Looked up from germline, CDR1 is TSWWSYY and CDR2 is QGS. The CDR3 runs to 23 residues. J was trimmed by 3 bases and V by 1 base; bases with no gene match: 26. The CDR3 DNA sequence: TGTGCTCTTGGGGAACATGAGGGGCTTCCTACAGGGACTGGGGGATCATGGTCCGATAAACTCATCTTT. Protein: CALGEHEGLPTGTGGSWSDKLIF.

This chain links TRDV1 with TRDJ1; the match to TRDD3 covers 9 bases. This CDR3 is built from 20 residues. Germline CDR1 is TSWWSYY and CDR2 is QGS. After removal of 2 bases from V and 0 bases from J, the junction contained 16 bases not matched to a gene. The CDR3 loop reads CALGESFGDRGIPDTDKLIF. DNA for the CDR3: TGTGCTCTTGGGGAATCGTTCGGTGACAGGGGGATACCGGACACCGATAAACTCATCTTT.

This clone has more than one count but fewer than ten. The chain uses TRDV1 and TRDJ1; TRDD3 aligns across 11 bases. V shed 1 base and J 10 bases; nucleotides not matched to a gene: 26. The germline V gene encodes CDR1 TSWWSYY and CDR2 QGS. CDR3 length equals 21 residues. CDR3 in amino acids: CALGERALLPTPWGIQVRLIF. CDR3 DNA sequence: TGTGCTCTTGGGGAACGAGCCCTCCTTCCTACGCCCTGGGGGATACAGGTTCGACTCATCTTT.

The chain joins TRDV1 to TRDJ1, with D perhaps matching TRDD2 (6 bases). The CDR3 length is 20 residues. V gave up 4 bases and J gave up 0 bases, with 27 bases separating them. Looked up from germline, CDR1 is TSWWSYY and CDR2 is QGS. The CDR3 DNA follows: TGTGCTCTTGGGGGAGGGCCTTCCAATCGTTACTTGGTGTACACCGATAAACTCATCTTT. As protein: CALGGGPSNRYLVYTDKLIF.

The rearrangement uses TRDV1 and TRDJ1, with 9 bases lining up with TRDD3. The CDR3 consists of 17 residues. Per germline, CDR1 TSWWSYY and CDR2 QGS. V trimming: 2 bases; J trimming: 4 bases; junction bases outside the gene matches: 11. The CDR3 sequence is CALGEKKGSGGFDKLIF. CDR3 DNA sequence: TGTGCTCTTGGGGAAAAGAAAGGATCTGGGGGATTCGATAAACTCATCTTT.